The 22 T cell receptor beta chains below all came from one sample that was sequenced in a study of control samples from healthy donors and cancer patients. This table comes from immunoSEQ multiplex PCR, and its TCRdb copy is limited to in-frame clones, with some not included. The repertoire holds about 92,000 clones, with around 82% as singletons. Sequencing was carried out using blood. The receptor source for this set is a woman aged 55-70 years in good health.

V is TRBV10-3 and J is TRBJ1-5, with a tentative D call TRBD1 (6 bases). The CDR3 covers 13 residues. Trimming pared 4 bases from V and 5 bases from J, leaving 9 bases between. CDR1 ENHRY and CDR2 SYGVKD come from the germline V gene. CDR3 region: CAISGSGDQPQHF. DNA for the CDR3: TGTGCCATCAGTGGGTCAGGGGATCAGCCCCAGCATTTT.

This clone turned up a few times. This sequence joins TRBV5-1 and TRBJ1-5; no definite D call. From germline, CDR1 is SGHRS and CDR2 YFSETQ. V gave up 1 base and J gave up 3 bases, with 8 bases separating them. This CDR3 spans 14 amino acids. The CDR3 region has the DNA TGCGCCAGCAGCTTGTGGGGTGACAATCAGCCCCAGCATTTT. Translated, it gives CASSLWGDNQPQHF.

The rearrangement uses TRBV4-1 and TRBJ1-4; D remains unclear. Per the germline V gene, CDR1 is MGHRA and CDR2 is YSYEKL. The CDR3 totals 15 residues. Trimming stripped 1 base from V and 0 bases from J, with 6 bases between. This chain's CDR3 is CASSQAGTTNEKLFF. Here the CDR3 DNA reads TGCGCCAGCAGCCAAGCCGGTACAACTAATGAAAAACTGTTTTTT.

CDR3 bases: TGCGCCAGCGGGCAAGAGACGCCGAGCTCTGGAAACACCATATATTTT. Protein product: CASGQETPSSGNTIYF. The chain recombines TRBV10-2 with TRBJ1-3; the D is unclear. The CDR3 has 16 residues. The V end lost 8 bases, the J end lost 0 bases, and 17 bases lay between the germline ends. Germline V lookup: CDR1 WSHSY, CDR2 SAAADI.

A word on this clone: This specimen includes other DNA sequences encoding the same CDR3. J is TRBJ1-2 and V is TRBV7-9; D call uncertain. The germline V gene has CDR1 SEHNR and CDR2 FQNEAQ (reference sequence). Trimming took off 5 bases at V and 7 bases at J, with 20 bases between the two ends. The CDR3 runs 15 residues. The CDR3, as DNA: TGTGCCAGCAGCCGTAACGGGCAGACGTTGGGTGGCTACACCTTC. This translates into CASSRNGQTLGGYTF.

The chain recombines TRBV2 with TRBJ2-3, with D possibly being TRBD2 (6 bases). V was shortened by 5 bases and J by 2 bases, with 8 bases between the two germline ends. The germline CDR1 and CDR2 sequences are SNHLY and FYNNEI. CDR3 length: 13 residues. CDR3 residues: CASSWGDTDTQYF. DNA for the CDR3: TGTGCCAGCAGTTGGGGGGACACAGATACGCAGTATTTT.

The chain links TRBV11-2 to TRBJ2-7; D gene unclear. Germline CDR1 is SGHAT and CDR2 is FQNNGV. The CDR3 consists of 15 residues. The V and J ends lost 4 bases and 3 bases respectively, with 16 bases between them. CDR3 protein: CASSSRPPKGYEQYF. In nucleotides, the CDR3 is TGTGCCAGCAGCTCCAGGCCCCCTAAAGGCTACGAGCAGTACTTC.

The CDR3: CASSLVASGGTDTQYF. CDR3 DNA: TGCGCCAGCAGCTTGGTGGCTAGCGGCGGAACAGATACGCAGTATTTT. J is TRBJ2-3 and V is TRBV5-1, with 7 bases fitting TRBD2. V lost 0 bases and J lost 3; bases outside the gene matches: 7. From germline, CDR1 is SGHRS and CDR2 YFSETQ. The CDR3 runs 16 residues.

The chain couples TRBV27 to TRBJ1-2; D gene ambiguous. V was trimmed by 0 bases and J by 5 bases, leaving 7 bases between them. Germline V gives CDR1 MNHEY, CDR2 SMNVEV (reference sequence). The CDR3 extends over 13 amino acids. The CDR3 loop reads CASSLSAGYGYTF. The CDR3 DNA is TGTGCCAGCAGTTTATCGGCGGGGTATGGCTACACCTTC.

This clone was seen only a few times. The rearrangement uses TRBV24-1 and TRBJ2-1; D gene ambiguous. Germline lookup yields CDR1 KGHDR and CDR2 SFDVKD. The CDR3 has 12 residues. V was pared by 1 base and J by 5 bases, with 2 bases between. CDR3 in amino acids: CATSDLNNEQFF. The CDR3 bases are TGTGCCACCAGTGATTTAAACAATGAGCAGTTCTTC.

The rearrangement uses TRBV3-1 (or the pseudogene TRBV3-2) and TRBJ1-5; 9 bases agree with TRBD1. Germline values: CDR1 LGHDT, CDR2 YNNKEL (reference sequence). The CDR3 sequence is 19 residues long. Germline trimming cut 8 bases from V and 1 base from J; bases unmatched to any gene: 18. The CDR3 here is CASSPGTGLDSLSNQPQHF. The CDR3 coding sequence is TGTGCCAGCTCTCCCGGGACAGGGTTGGATTCATTAAGCAATCAGCCCCAGCATTTT.

This chain connects TRBV20-1 to TRBJ2-7; tentative D call: TRBD1 (5 bases). V was shortened by 3 bases and J by 7 bases, with 10 bases between the two germline ends. CDR1 is DFQATT, CDR2 SNEGSKA, per germline (reference sequence). The CDR3 is made up of 11 amino acids. CDR3 DNA: TGCAGTGCTAGCGACAGTTTTGAGCAGTACTTC. Translating it yields CSASDSFEQYF.

This chain joins TRBV5-4 and TRBJ2-7; 11 bases are shared with TRBD1. In germline, CDR1 is SGHNT, CDR2 YYREEE (reference sequence). The CDR3 is 15 residues long. Trimming cost V 0 bases and J 3 bases; bases outside gene matches: 2. The CDR3 DNA reads as TGTGCCAGCAGCTTGGGGGGACAGGGGGTCTACGAGCAGTACTTC. It is translated as CASSLGGQGVYEQYF.

This rearrangement joins TRBV2 to TRBJ1-2; TRBD1 is a possible D gene (5 bases). V lost 1 base and J lost 5, with 14 bases in between. The CDR3 has 15 amino acids. Germline assignment: CDR1 SNHLY and CDR2 FYNNEI. In DNA form, the CDR3 reads TGTGCCAGCAGTGAAGGGGGGTCTAATATATATGGCTACACCTTC. It specifies CASSEGGSNIYGYTF. Combining the CDR3 with reference TRBV2 and TRBJ1-2 gives the whole variable domain EPEVTQTPSHQVTQMGQEVILRCVPISNHLYFYWYRQILGQKVEFLVSFYNNEISEKSEIFDDQFSVERPDGSNFTLKIRSTKLEDSAMYFCASSEGGSNIYGYTFGSGTRLTVV.

The gene calls are TRBV19 and TRBJ1-4, with TRBD1 matching 10 bases. Trimming cost V 3 bases and J 8 bases; bases outside gene matches: 9. Germline V CDR1 and CDR2: LNHDA, SQIVND (reference sequence). CDR3 size: 16 residues. The DNA for the CDR3 is TGTGCCAGTAGTATTGGGGGGACAGGGGAACGAGAAAAACTGTTTTTT. It is translated as CASSIGGTGEREKLFF.

This clone was picked up a small number of times. The genes are TRBV7-8 and TRBJ1-3; maybe TRBD1 (5 bases). Deletions cut 5 bases from V and 4 bases from J, with 15 bases between. The CDR3 length is 15 residues. Germline V CDR1 and CDR2: SGHVS, FQNEAQ. CDR3 sequence (DNA): TGTGCCAGCAGCGCCAAACGTACAGGAGGAAACACCATATATTTT. This encodes CASSAKRTGGNTIYF.

This rearrangement joins TRBV19 to TRBJ2-3; D is perhaps TRBD1 (5 bases). Trimming cost V 2 bases and J 3 bases, with 12 bases left between them. The germline CDR1 and CDR2 sequences are LNHDA and SQIVND (reference sequence). The CDR3 length is 15 residues. This CDR3 reads CASSIRRGNTDTQYF. CDR3 DNA: TGTGCCAGTAGTATACGAAGGGGAAATACAGATACGCAGTATTTT.

The gene calls are TRBV2 and TRBJ2-5, with 8 bases fitting TRBD1. CDR1 is SNHLY, CDR2 FYNNEI, per germline. Trimming cost V 6 bases and J 1 base; bases outside gene matches: 4. This CDR3 has 14 residues. CDR3 sequence reads: CASRLQGVQETQYF. The CDR3 nucleotides are TGTGCCAGCAGATTACAGGGGGTCCAAGAGACCCAGTACTTC.

This sequence joins TRBV4-1 and TRBJ1-2, with D tentatively TRBD1 (5 bases). CDR1 and CDR2 (germline): MGHRA, YSYEKL. Trimming left V 5 bases short and J 5 bases short, with 18 bases between. This CDR3 is built from 15 residues. The CDR3 DNA reads TGCGCCAGCAGCGCCGGGGGGTTGATTAGGTATGGCTACACCTTC. Translated: CASSAGGLIRYGYTF.

This clone was recorded a few times. Within the sample, other DNA sequences also encode this same CDR3. The J gene is TRBJ1-1, the V gene TRBV11-2; D gene ambiguous. The CDR3 extends over 13 amino acids. Germline-derived CDR1 and CDR2 are SGHAT and FQNNGV. The V end was cut by 2 bases, the J end by 2 bases, with 6 bases between. The CDR3 region has the DNA TGTGCCAGCAGCTTAAAGAGAAACACTGAAGCTTTCTTT. Translation: CASSLKRNTEAFF.

The V call is TRBV7-2, the J call TRBJ1-1; D remains unclear. Per germline, CDR1 SGHTA and CDR2 FQGNSA. This CDR3 is built from 14 residues. Trimming cost V 1 base and J 4 bases, with 10 bases left between them. For the CDR3, the DNA is TGTGCCAGCAGCTTAGGTAGTGCGGGCACTGAAGCTTTCTTT. Amino acid sequence: CASSLGSAGTEAFF.

This clone occurred a few times. The chain uses TRBV6-1 and TRBJ2-7, with D possibly TRBD2 on 5 matching bases. The V end was cut by 3 bases, the J end by 4 bases, with 25 bases between. This CDR3 comprises 18 residues. Germline CDR1 MNHNS, CDR2 SASEGT. The CDR3: CASSDPGNRLLPRYEQYF. Written as DNA, the CDR3 is TGTGCCAGCAGTGACCCGGGGAATAGACTATTACCAAGGTACGAGCAGTACTTC.